This T cell receptor (beta chain) was captured by sequencing in a study of graft-versus-host responses after intestinal transplantation. Profiled with immunoSEQ multiplex PCR; TCRdb holds only in-frame clones, not every one. Seen here are roughly 120,000 clones, about nine tenths observed once, and the top ten hold 0.15% to 0.2%. As regards this clone: Its specificity is unknown.

This CDR3 spans 15 amino acids. Trimming shortened V by 6 bases and J by 4 bases, and 16 bases separated the two germline ends. Germline values: CDR1 MDHEN, CDR2 SYDVKM. The input for sequencing was unstimulated CD4+ T cells sorted from spleen or lymph node cells, taken before intestinal transplant. This receptor was identified in a human donor who received an intestinal transplant. The chain employs TRBV28 and TRBJ1-3, with a weak D call TRBD1 (6 bases). This CDR3 reads CASSFGGARGNTIYF. The CDR3 DNA reads as TGTGCCAGCAGCTTCGGGGGGGCGCGGGGAAACACCATATATTTT.